The clone carrying this T cell receptor (beta chain) was counted ten times or more. Antigen unknown. A single record per CDR3 protein comes from TCRdb applying MiXCR to the 5' RACE reads. The sample records 550,000 to 750,000 distinct CDR3 sequences, roughly 13% being singletons. The CDR3 sequence is 14 residues long. The germline V gene encodes CDR1 SQVTM and CDR2 ANQGSEA. The V gene end was trimmed by 4 bases and the J gene end by 4 bases; junction bases not matched to a gene: 10. The sample belongs to a study of T cells after yellow fever vaccination. Study-level results: Clonotypes appearing in both CD4 and CD8 compartments existed, and their share was small.

V gene TRBV29-1 combines with J gene TRBJ2-7; 7 positions agree with TRBD1. The sequence was obtained from a man aged 25 to 40 who received the YFV17D yellow fever vaccine. The input for sequencing was PBMCs, taken on the day of the yellow fever booster vaccination. CDR3 bases: TGCAGCGTTGCATCTCCAGACAGGGCGTACGAGCAGTACTTC. Protein product: CSVASPDRAYEQYF.